A selection of T cell receptor beta chains follows, all from one sample in a study of blood T cell repertoires in COVID-19. TCRdb's copy holds only in-frame clones and misses some; the assay was immunoSEQ multiplex PCR. The profile shows about 310,000 clones, approximately 87% of them singletons. Source material: peripheral blood. The origin of the receptors is a woman between 50 and 59 years old who had recovered from COVID-19. CDR3s include the opening cysteine and the closing phenylalanine or tryptophan. Each record gives: clone size, V gene, J gene, D gene, CDR3 DNA, CDR3 protein. The D gene is left open where the match is weak. Where a row states a size, it is once, few, many or the class of an expanded clone; other rows omit it.

abundance: -
v_gene: TRBV6-4
j_gene: TRBJ2-3
d_gene: TRBD2
CDR3nt: TGTGCCAGCAGTGCCGGACTAGCGGGGCTAGATACGCAGTATTTT
CDR3aa: CASSAGLAGLDTQYF

abundance: -
v_gene: TRBV4-1
j_gene: TRBJ2-7
d_gene: -
CDR3nt: TGCGCCAGCAGCCAAGATGTCATTAGCTCCTACGAGCAGTACTTC
CDR3aa: CASSQDVISSYEQYF

abundance: -
v_gene: TRBV4-3
j_gene: TRBJ1-4
d_gene: TRBD1
CDR3nt: TGCGCCAGCAATCAGGACAGGCGTAATGAAAAACTGTTTTTT
CDR3aa: CASNQDRRNEKLFF

abundance: -
v_gene: TRBV7-9
j_gene: TRBJ2-7
d_gene: TRBD2
CDR3nt: TGTGCCAGCGGTCCAGCGGGAGGGTATTCAGGTTACGAGCAGTACTTC
CDR3aa: CASGPAGGYSGYEQYF

abundance: -
v_gene: TRBV7-9
j_gene: TRBJ1-1
d_gene: -
CDR3nt: TGTGCCAGCAGCTTCCCGAGGGCCGGGGGCACTGAAGCTTTCTTT
CDR3aa: CASSFPRAGGTEAFF

abundance: -
v_gene: TRBV6-5
j_gene: TRBJ2-7
d_gene: TRBD1
CDR3nt: TGTGCCAGCAGTACTAGGACAGGCTACGAGCAGTACTTC
CDR3aa: CASSTRTGYEQYF

abundance: -
v_gene: TRBV30
j_gene: TRBJ1-5
d_gene: -
CDR3nt: TGTGCCTGGAGTGGCGGGGGAACGGTCAATCAGCCCCAGCATTTT
CDR3aa: CAWSGGGTVNQPQHF

abundance: -
v_gene: TRBV4-3
j_gene: TRBJ1-4
d_gene: TRBD1
CDR3nt: TGCGCCAGCAGCCAAGATCGGGGGACAGGGAATGAAAAACTGTTTTTT
CDR3aa: CASSQDRGTGNEKLFF

abundance: -
v_gene: TRBV24-1
j_gene: TRBJ2-1
d_gene: TRBD1
CDR3nt: TGTGCCACCAGTGACGTTGACAGGGGCCTCTACAATGAGCAGTTCTTC
CDR3aa: CATSDVDRGLYNEQFF

abundance: -
v_gene: TRBV6-6
j_gene: TRBJ2-5
d_gene: TRBD1
CDR3nt: TGTGCCACCCGACTCGAGGCAGGGGGAGAGACCCAGTACTTC
CDR3aa: CATRLEAGGETQYF

abundance: -
v_gene: TRBV7-2
j_gene: TRBJ2-7
d_gene: TRBD2
CDR3nt: TGTGCCAGCAGCCGGGAGGCGGTGGGGGAGCAGTACTTC
CDR3aa: CASSREAVGEQYF

abundance: -
v_gene: TRBV27
j_gene: TRBJ1-2
d_gene: TRBD1
CDR3nt: TGTGCCAGCAGTTCCCCCGGGACAGGGTCCCTCTATGGCTACACCTTC
CDR3aa: CASSSPGTGSLYGYTF

abundance: -
v_gene: TRBV6-1
j_gene: TRBJ1-5
d_gene: -
CDR3nt: TGTGCCAGCAGTGACATCAATCAGCCCCAGCATTTT
CDR3aa: CASSDINQPQHF

abundance: -
v_gene: TRBV9
j_gene: TRBJ1-1
d_gene: -
CDR3nt: TGTGCCAGCAGCGAAGGGACAACGGCTGAAGCTTTCTTT
CDR3aa: CASSEGTTAEAFF

abundance: -
v_gene: TRBV27
j_gene: TRBJ1-1
d_gene: -
CDR3nt: TGTGCCAGCAGTTTCGCAGGAGGCCGCGTAAACACTGAAGCTTTCTTT
CDR3aa: CASSFAGGRVNTEAFF

abundance: few
v_gene: TRBV28
j_gene: TRBJ1-6
d_gene: -
CDR3nt: TGTGCCAGCAGTCAACCCTCGACAGTAGATAATTCACCCCTCCACTTT
CDR3aa: CASSQPSTVDNSPLHF

abundance: -
v_gene: TRBV12-3/TRBV12-4
j_gene: TRBJ1-2
d_gene: -
CDR3nt: TGTGCCAGCACCGTGGGCGACACTTATGGCTACACCTTC
CDR3aa: CASTVGDTYGYTF

abundance: once
v_gene: TRBV5-5
j_gene: TRBJ2-7
d_gene: -
CDR3nt: TGTGCCAGCAGCTTCCGGGGGGACACCTACGAGCAGTACTTC
CDR3aa: CASSFRGDTYEQYF

abundance: -
v_gene: TRBV5-1
j_gene: TRBJ2-1
d_gene: TRBD2
CDR3nt: TGCGCCAGCAGGAGGTCGGGACTAGCGGGGGTCGATGAGCAGTTCTTC
CDR3aa: CASRRSGLAGVDEQFF

abundance: few
v_gene: TRBV18
j_gene: TRBJ1-1
d_gene: -
CDR3nt: TGTGCCAGCACCAAAGGCAGGGCGAACACTGAAGCTTTCTTT
CDR3aa: CASTKGRANTEAFF

abundance: -
v_gene: TRBV19
j_gene: TRBJ2-1
d_gene: TRBD2
CDR3nt: TGTGCCAGTAGTATTTTCCCGACTAGCGGGCTGCCCGGCAATGAGCAGTTCTTC
CDR3aa: CASSIFPTSGLPGNEQFF

abundance: -
v_gene: TRBV5-5
j_gene: TRBJ1-1
d_gene: -
CDR3nt: TGTGCCAGCAGCTTGTGGGGGCTGGGCACTGAAGCTTTCTTT
CDR3aa: CASSLWGLGTEAFF

abundance: -
v_gene: TRBV7-2
j_gene: TRBJ1-5
d_gene: -
CDR3nt: TGTGCCAGCACCGGGGGTCGGGATCAGCCCCAGCATTTT
CDR3aa: CASTGGRDQPQHF

abundance: -
v_gene: TRBV5-1
j_gene: TRBJ2-7
d_gene: -
CDR3nt: TGCGCCAGCAGCCATAGCGGTAGCTCCTACGAGCAGTACTTC
CDR3aa: CASSHSGSSYEQYF

abundance: -
v_gene: TRBV5-1
j_gene: TRBJ1-4
d_gene: -
CDR3nt: TGCGCCAGCAGCCCATCCGAGGTTGGCGAAAAACTGTTTTTT
CDR3aa: CASSPSEVGEKLFF

abundance: -
v_gene: TRBV5-1
j_gene: TRBJ1-6
d_gene: TRBD1
CDR3nt: TGCGCCAGCAGGTTCGGACAGGGGGACTCACCCCTCCACTTT
CDR3aa: CASRFGQGDSPLHF

abundance: -
v_gene: TRBV28
j_gene: TRBJ2-7
d_gene: -
CDR3nt: TGTGCCAGCAGCCTAAGCTCCTACGAGCAGTACTTC
CDR3aa: CASSLSSYEQYF

abundance: -
v_gene: TRBV28
j_gene: TRBJ2-7
d_gene: -
CDR3nt: TGTGCCAGCAGTCCACTGGGAGTATGGAACCACGAGCAGTACTTC
CDR3aa: CASSPLGVWNHEQYF

abundance: -
v_gene: TRBV29-1
j_gene: TRBJ1-2
d_gene: -
CDR3nt: TGCAGCGTTGAAGACCTATCCGATGGCTACACCTTC
CDR3aa: CSVEDLSDGYTF

abundance: -
v_gene: TRBV18
j_gene: TRBJ1-1
d_gene: -
CDR3nt: TGTGCCAGCTCACCTACCGGGGGATGGAACACTGAAGCTTTCTTT
CDR3aa: CASSPTGGWNTEAFF

abundance: few
v_gene: TRBV19
j_gene: TRBJ2-1
d_gene: -
CDR3nt: TGTGCCAGTACGGCGGGTGAAAGCCAGCAGTTCTTC
CDR3aa: CASTAGESQQFF

abundance: few
v_gene: TRBV7-2
j_gene: TRBJ1-1
d_gene: -
CDR3nt: TGTGCCAGCAGCCCCGGACCATGGGGGGGGAACACTGAAGCTTTCTTT
CDR3aa: CASSPGPWGGNTEAFF

abundance: -
v_gene: TRBV5-1
j_gene: TRBJ2-7
d_gene: -
CDR3nt: TGCGCCAGCAGCTTGGGGGCGGGTTCCTACGAGCAGTACTTC
CDR3aa: CASSLGAGSYEQYF

abundance: -
v_gene: TRBV15
j_gene: TRBJ1-1
d_gene: -
CDR3nt: TGTGCCACCAGGGGCTTGGGCGCGCGGACAGAAGCTTTCTTT
CDR3aa: CATRGLGARTEAFF

abundance: -
v_gene: TRBV28
j_gene: TRBJ1-4
d_gene: TRBD1
CDR3nt: TGTGCCAGCCGAACCGGGACAGGGTATGAAAAACTGTTTTTT
CDR3aa: CASRTGTGYEKLFF

abundance: -
v_gene: TRBV25-1
j_gene: TRBJ2-7
d_gene: TRBD2
CDR3nt: TGTGCCAGCCCCGATCGGGAAGCGGGGGGCGAGCAGTACTTC
CDR3aa: CASPDREAGGEQYF

abundance: once
v_gene: TRBV28
j_gene: TRBJ1-2
d_gene: TRBD1
CDR3nt: TGTGCCAGCAGTTCCCTTAAGACAGGGGCGTTCCGCTACACCTTC
CDR3aa: CASSSLKTGAFRYTF

abundance: -
v_gene: TRBV21-1
j_gene: TRBJ2-3
d_gene: -
CDR3nt: TGTGCCAGCAGCAAAAGGGGGACGGGAGGCATCACAGATACGCAGTATTTT
CDR3aa: CASSKRGTGGITDTQYF

abundance: -
v_gene: TRBV19
j_gene: TRBJ2-1
d_gene: -
CDR3nt: TGTGCCAGTAGGCCGGGACGGGAGAATGAGCAGTTCTTC
CDR3aa: CASRPGRENEQFF

abundance: -
v_gene: TRBV15
j_gene: TRBJ2-2
d_gene: TRBD2
CDR3nt: TGTGCCACCAGCAGAGATCTTAGCGGGGGGGCCGGGGAGCTGTTTTTT
CDR3aa: CATSRDLSGGAGELFF

abundance: -
v_gene: TRBV7-2
j_gene: TRBJ2-3
d_gene: TRBD2
CDR3nt: TGTGCCAGCAGCTCTAGACTAGCGGGGGGTCTTGGAGATACGCAGTATTTT
CDR3aa: CASSSRLAGGLGDTQYF

abundance: -
v_gene: TRBV20-1
j_gene: TRBJ2-7
d_gene: -
CDR3nt: TGCAGTGCTACACAGGGACGGGAGCAGTACTTC
CDR3aa: CSATQGREQYF

abundance: -
v_gene: TRBV2
j_gene: TRBJ2-7
d_gene: TRBD2
CDR3nt: TGTGCCAGCAGTGACCTAGCGGGAGCAGGCGAGCAGTACTTC
CDR3aa: CASSDLAGAGEQYF

abundance: -
v_gene: TRBV18
j_gene: TRBJ2-1
d_gene: -
CDR3nt: TGTGCCAGCTCACCACTTCGGACTTCATACAATGAGCAGTTCTTC
CDR3aa: CASSPLRTSYNEQFF

abundance: -
v_gene: TRBV5-6
j_gene: TRBJ1-6
d_gene: TRBD1
CDR3nt: TGTGCCAGCAGCTTGTGGGACAGGGGTTTTAGCTCCTATAATTCACCCCTCCACTTT
CDR3aa: CASSLWDRGFSSYNSPLHF

abundance: -
v_gene: TRBV28
j_gene: TRBJ2-3
d_gene: TRBD1
CDR3nt: TGTGCCAGCAGTGAGCGGGACAGGGGGGCAGATACGCAGTATTTT
CDR3aa: CASSERDRGADTQYF

abundance: -
v_gene: TRBV12-3/TRBV12-4
j_gene: TRBJ2-2
d_gene: TRBD2
CDR3nt: TGTGCCAGCAGAACTAGCGACACCGGGGAGCTGTTTTTT
CDR3aa: CASRTSDTGELFF

abundance: -
v_gene: TRBV5-1
j_gene: TRBJ2-5
d_gene: TRBD2
CDR3nt: TGCGCCAGCAGCCCCGGTACTCTAGCGGGGGGGACACAAGAGACCCAGTACTTC
CDR3aa: CASSPGTLAGGTQETQYF

abundance: -
v_gene: TRBV4-1
j_gene: TRBJ2-7
d_gene: TRBD2
CDR3nt: TGCGCCAGCAGCCAAGCGGCTAGCGGGATTTCCGAGCAGTACTTC
CDR3aa: CASSQAASGISEQYF

abundance: -
v_gene: TRBV28
j_gene: TRBJ1-2
d_gene: -
CDR3nt: TGTGCCACCCGGGGGGGGGCCTCCTATGGCTACACCTTC
CDR3aa: CATRGGASYGYTF